This record concerns one T cell receptor (beta chain) sequence. The antigen is unknown. Germline CDR1 is SGHRS and CDR2 is YFSETQ. V was shortened by 4 bases and J by 2 bases, with 12 bases between the two germline ends. The CDR3 sequence is 14 residues long. Patients had chemo-refractory metastatic non-small-cell lung cancer and received focal radiation plus CTLA-4 blockade that used ipilimumab. The record originates from a study of radiotherapy plus CTLA-4 blockade in lung cancer. Study in general: Of all patients, around 18% responded objectively and 25% to 35% showed disease control. Findings of the study overall: An expansion of tumor-derived TCR clones occurred in blood after radiotherapy plus ipilimumab.

Repertoires were generated with immunoSEQ multiplex PCR, while TCRdb's copy carries only in-frame clones and drops some. The repertoire has 70,000 to 90,000 clones, around nine tenths of them found once; the top ten carry 0.85% to 0.9%. The clonotype comes from a human donor with non-small cell lung cancer who had stable disease on radiotherapy plus ipilimumab. The chain recombines TRBV5-1 with TRBJ2-5; D unclear. The specimen comprised peripheral blood, sampled from a patient treated with radiotherapy plus ipilimumab. The CDR3 DNA follows: TGCGCCAGCAGCCCGATGACGGGTCAAGAGACCCAGTACTTC. This codes for CASSPMTGQETQYF.